A selection of T cell receptor beta chains follows, all from one sample in a study of CD8 T cells in Susac syndrome. TCRdb reanalysed the immunoSEQ multiplex PCR reads using MiXCR and keeps one entry per CDR3 protein. This sample has about 190,000 distinct CDR3 sequences; about 93% occur once, and the top ten carry around 0.096%. Sequenced material: CD4+ T cells from PBMCs. The receptor set was obtained from a human donor in good health. The CDR3 runs from the conserved cysteine through the conserved F or W. D genes are given only for firm matches.

v_call,d_call,cdr3_length,j_call,cdr3_nt,cdr3_aa
TRBV28,NA,15,TRBJ2-7,TGTGCCAGCAGACGTTACGGTCCCTACCCGCTCGAGCAGTACTTC,CASRRYGPYPLEQYF
TRBV4-1,TRBD1,16,TRBJ2-2,TGCGCCAGCAGCCGCCTGACAGGGACAGCCACCGGGGAGCTGTTTTTT,CASSRLTGTATGELFF
TRBV4-1,NA,13,TRBJ1-1,TGCGCCAGCAGCCAACTCGCAGCTAGTGAAGCTTTCTTT,CASSQLAASEAFF
TRBV20-1,NA,8,TRBJ1-1,TGCAGTGCCCCCGAAGCTTTCTTT,CSAPEAFF
TRBV20-1,NA,13,TRBJ1-2,TGCAGTGCTCTATCACCCTCTAACTATGGCTACACCTTC,CSALSPSNYGYTF
TRBV3-1,NA,13,TRBJ1-2,TGTGCCAGCAGCCTCATTGGCGCCCAGCACTACACCTTC,CASSLIGAQHYTF
TRBV19,TRBD1,15,TRBJ1-5,TGTGCCAGTAGTTCCGGGACAGGGTTTGTAGAGCCCCAGCATTTT,CASSSGTGFVEPQHF
TRBV3-1,NA,14,TRBJ1-2,TGTGCCAGCAGCTCGACACCTAGTACGCGTGGCTACACCTTC,CASSSTPSTRGYTF
TRBV27,NA,13,TRBJ1-2,TGTGCCAGCAGTTTGATGGACGGCTATGGCTACACCTTC,CASSLMDGYGYTF
TRBV11-2,NA,16,TRBJ2-5,TGTGCCAGCAGTTCTCCGGGGAATCTGCGGCAAGAGACCCAGTACTTC,CASSSPGNLRQETQYF
TRBV5-1,TRBD1,15,TRBJ2-1,TGCGCCAGCAGCTATACCGGGACAGGGGGAAGTGAGCAGTTCTTC,CASSYTGTGGSEQFF
TRBV7-9,NA,17,TRBJ2-7,TGTGCCAGCAGTTTAGCAGACTTCAACAGGGTGAGCTACGAGCAGTACTTC,CASSLADFNRVSYEQYF
TRBV6-5,TRBD2,15,TRBJ2-2,TGTGCCAGCCTGGGGGGGAACTCGAACACCGGGGAGCTGTTTTTT,CASLGGNSNTGELFF
TRBV29-1,NA,13,TRBJ2-3,TGCAGCGCCCGAGGGGACAACACAGATACGCAGTATTTT,CSARGDNTDTQYF
TRBV12-3/TRBV12-4,TRBD1,17,TRBJ1-4,TGTGCCAGCAGCTTGGGACAGGGGGATACAACTAATGAAAAACTGTTTTTT,CASSLGQGDTTNEKLFF
TRBV7-2,NA,13,TRBJ2-5,TGTGCCACTGGGGGGTCGATAATCGGAACCCAGTACTTC,CATGGSIIGTQYF
TRBV5-6,NA,14,TRBJ2-6,TGTGCCAGCAGCTTGCCCTCTGGGGCCAACGTCCTGACTTTC,CASSLPSGANVLTF
TRBV30,TRBD1,15,TRBJ1-2,TGTGCCTGGAGCCCGACAGGGGGTAGAAGGTATGGCTACACCTTC,CAWSPTGGRRYGYTF